The 24 T cell receptor beta chains reported below all come from one sample, sequenced in a study of T cell changes during pregnancy in multiple sclerosis. Measured with immunoSEQ multiplex PCR; TCRdb has only the in-frame clones, and not every one. The profile covers around 99,000 clones, with 85% to 95% appearing a single time and over 0.65% taken by the ten largest. The sequencing used peripheral blood, collected in the third trimester of pregnancy. Source of these receptors: a female donor in good health, enrolled as a control in a pregnancy study.

CDR3 DNA: TGTGCCAGCAGCGGTCAAGCGGGGGCCCCAACAGATACGCAGTATTTT. Translating it yields CASSGQAGAPTDTQYF. This chain joins TRBV7-3 and TRBJ2-3, with TRBD2 matching 8 bases. The germline CDR1 and CDR2 sequences are SGHTA and FQGTGA. This CDR3 is built from 16 residues. With V trimmed by 5 bases and J by 3 bases, 10 bases remained unmatched.

V gene TRBV5-1 combines with J gene TRBJ2-7, with 7 bases matching TRBD1. This CDR3 comprises 13 residues. Germline loops: CDR1 SGHRS, CDR2 YFSETQ. V dropped 3 bases and J dropped 4; count of bases not matched to a gene: 4. CDR3 region: CASSSGTAYEQYF. In nucleotides, the CDR3 is TGCGCCAGCAGCTCCGGGACAGCATACGAGCAGTACTTC.

The V and J genes are TRBV29-1 and TRBJ2-7, with 10 positions matching TRBD1. Germline CDR1 and CDR2: SQVTM and ANQGSEA. V gave up 5 bases and J gave up 4 bases; unmatched junction bases: 23. CDR3 size: 19 residues. CDR3: CSVTRWGQGTWSRGYEQYF. In DNA form, the CDR3 reads TGCAGCGTTACTAGGTGGGGACAGGGGACATGGAGTCGGGGTTACGAGCAGTACTTC.

V is TRBV30 and J is TRBJ2-7; D is uncertain. CDR3 size: 13 residues. CDR1 and CDR2 (germline): GTSNPN, SVGIG (reference sequence). Trimming cost V 0 bases and J 2 bases, with 8 bases left between them. CDR3 coding DNA: TGTGCCTGGAGTGTAGGCCAGGCCTACGAGCAGTACTTC. It yields the protein CAWSVGQAYEQYF.

The V call is TRBV2, the J call TRBJ1-1; D may be TRBD1 (5 bases). The V end was cut by 5 bases, the J end by 0 bases, with 7 bases between. This CDR3 is 13 amino acids long. Germline CDR1 and CDR2: SNHLY and FYNNEI. The CDR3 spells CASSPQVNTEAFF. The CDR3 DNA reads as TGTGCCAGCAGTCCACAGGTGAACACTGAAGCTTTCTTT.

The CDR3 spells CASSFIGQETQYF. The CDR3, as DNA: TGTGCCAGCAGCTTTATTGGACAGGAGACCCAGTACTTC. V is TRBV5-4 and J is TRBJ2-5; possible D gene TRBD1, 6 bases. This CDR3 region has 13 residues. Trimming took off 2 bases at V and 5 bases at J, with 10 bases between the two ends. From germline, CDR1 is SGHNT and CDR2 YYREEE (reference sequence).

The chain carries TRBV7-9 and TRBJ1-2; maybe TRBD1 (6 bases). The V end lost 0 bases, the J end lost 6 bases, and 14 bases lay between the germline ends. Germline V lookup: CDR1 SEHNR, CDR2 FQNEAQ (reference sequence). There are 15 residues in the CDR3. This CDR3 is CASSLAWSGVNGYTF. CDR3 nucleotide sequence: TGTGCCAGCAGCTTAGCATGGTCAGGGGTTAATGGCTACACCTTC.

V gene TRBV9 combines with J gene TRBJ1-2; D possibly corresponds to TRBD1 (5 bases). The CDR3 is 13 amino acids. Trimming pared 3 bases from V and 4 bases from J, leaving 10 bases between. Looked up from germline, CDR1 is SGDLS and CDR2 is YYNGEE. The CDR3 DNA is TGTGCCAGCAGCGACCAGGGTGCCTATGGCTACACCTTC. It translates to CASSDQGAYGYTF.

The gene calls are TRBV5-4 and TRBJ2-2; D perhaps matches TRBD1 (7 bases). This CDR3 is 15 amino acids long. Germline CDR1 is SGHNT and CDR2 is YYREEE (reference sequence). V shed 3 bases and J shed 6 bases, with 15 bases lying between them. Here the CDR3 DNA reads TGTGCCAGCAGCTCGCCAGGGGGGAGTGCCGGGGAGCTGTTTTTT. It is translated as CASSSPGGSAGELFF.

The V gene is TRBV30, the J gene TRBJ2-1; 8 nucleotides align to TRBD2. The CDR3 consists of 14 residues. Trimming took 2 bases from V and 7 from J; bases not matched to a gene: 7. Germline lookup yields CDR1 GTSNPN and CDR2 SVGIG (reference sequence). Written as DNA, the CDR3 is TGTGCCTGGAGTTCCGGACTAGCTTGGAATGAGCAGTTCTTC. It encodes CAWSSGLAWNEQFF.

The chain combines TRBV7-2 with TRBJ2-3, with 7 bases identical to TRBD2. J lost 4 bases, V lost 4 bases, and 11 bases had no gene match. CDR3 length: 16 residues. Germline CDR1 SGHTA, CDR2 FQGNSA. The CDR3 DNA is TGTGCCAGCAGCTCCCCGCCGGGGGGTTCACCAGATACGCAGTATTTT. Translated: CASSSPPGGSPDTQYF.

Only one count was recorded for this clone. The V and J genes are TRBV6-5 and TRBJ1-2, with D perhaps TRBD1 (6 bases). This CDR3 is built from 12 residues. V lost 6 bases and J 6 bases, leaving 11 bases between the germline ends. Germline assignment: CDR1 MNHEY and CDR2 SVGAGI. Written as DNA, the CDR3 is TGTGCCAGCAGGAATTACAGGGATGGCTACACCTTC. It yields the protein CASRNYRDGYTF.

This clone was recorded a few times. The genes are TRBV9 and TRBJ1-1; TRBD1 is a possible D gene (5 bases). CDR3 length: 12 amino acids. Trimming cost V 4 bases and J 1 base, with 5 bases left between them. In germline, CDR1 is SGDLS, CDR2 YYNGEE. The CDR3 region has the DNA TGTGCCAGCAGCACAGGGAACACTGAAGCTTTCTTT. Amino acid sequence: CASSTGNTEAFF.

The chain links TRBV5-4 to TRBJ1-2; 12 bases are a match to TRBD1. CDR1 is SGHNT and CDR2 is YYREEE in the germline V gene (reference sequence). This CDR3 contains 14 residues. Trimming cost V 4 bases and J 6 bases; bases outside gene matches: 4. Here the CDR3 DNA reads TGTGCCAGCAGCGGGGGGACAGGGGGCAATGGCTACACCTTC. Translating gives CASSGGTGGNGYTF.

The chain is built from TRBV7-2 and TRBJ1-2, with no clear D. V was shortened by 1 base and J by 7 bases, with 13 bases between the two germline ends. Germline assignment: CDR1 SGHTA and CDR2 FQGNSA. CDR3 length: 14 amino acids. CDR3 nucleotide sequence: TGTGCCAGCAGCTTAGTCGGCGGTATTACTGGCTACACCTTC. This translates into CASSLVGGITGYTF.

The chain employs TRBV5-4 and TRBJ1-2, with 11 bases identical to TRBD1. The CDR3 contains 13 residues. The trim removed 4 bases at V and 6 bases at J, leaving 2 bases unmatched. Looked up from germline, CDR1 is SGHNT and CDR2 is YYREEE (reference sequence). This chain's CDR3 is CASSVDRGHGYTF. The CDR3 nucleotides read TGTGCCAGCAGCGTGGACAGGGGGCATGGCTACACCTTC.

The chain combines TRBV4-2 with TRBJ2-5, with 9 bases that match TRBD1. This CDR3 is 14 amino acids long. Per germline, CDR1 LGHNA and CDR2 YNFKEQ. With 4 bases clipped from V and 7 bases from J, the junction kept 7 bases outside the gene matches. The CDR3 is CASSLRDRDVTQYF. The CDR3 region has the DNA TGTGCCAGCAGCCTCCGGGACAGGGACGTGACCCAGTACTTC.

This rearrangement joins TRBV10-3 to TRBJ1-1; a weak D match, TRBD1 (5 bases). Deletions cut 2 bases from V and 8 bases from J, with 9 bases between. CDR3 length: 12 amino acids. CDR1 and CDR2 from the germline V gene are ENHRY and SYGVKD. CDR3 sequence: CAISEGGEEAFF. The DNA of the CDR3 is TGTGCCATCAGTGAGGGGGGGGAAGAAGCTTTCTTT.

V is TRBV19 and J is TRBJ2-7; a weak D match, TRBD1 (6 bases). Germline V gives CDR1 LNHDA, CDR2 SQIVND (reference sequence). Trimming pared 5 bases from V and 3 bases from J, leaving 14 bases between. The CDR3 is 14 residues long. For the CDR3, the DNA is TGTGCCAGTAGTCCCCCCGGACAGTACTACGAGCAGTACTTC. Its protein is CASSPPGQYYEQYF.

This clone has just a few counts. For the CDR3, the DNA is TGTGCCAGCAGCTTACTGAAGGGGAATGAAAAACTGTTTTTT. This encodes CASSLLKGNEKLFF. This chain uses TRBV7-9 with TRBJ1-4; D may be TRBD1 (5 bases). CDR3 length: 14 amino acids. The V gene lost 2 bases and the J gene lost 5 bases, with 9 bases spanning the gap. Germline V gives CDR1 SEHNR, CDR2 FQNEAQ (reference sequence).

The rearrangement joins TRBV30 to TRBJ2-3; TRBD1 matches 7 bases. CDR3 length equals 14 residues. Germline trimming cut 5 bases from V and 5 bases from J; bases unmatched to any gene: 10. Germline V lookup: CDR1 GTSNPN, CDR2 SVGIG (reference sequence). In nucleotides, the CDR3 is TGTGCCTGGTGTTGGCAGGGGGTCGGAGATACGCAGTATTTT. Its translation: CAWCWQGVGDTQYF.

The genes are TRBV5-4 and TRBJ2-1; 10 positions agree with TRBD2. This CDR3 spans 16 amino acids. Germline loops: CDR1 SGHNT, CDR2 YYREEE (reference sequence). The J segment lost 2 bases and the V segment lost 4 bases, leaving 6 bases of the junction unmatched. Here the CDR3 DNA reads TGTGCCAGCAGCCTGGGCAGCGGGGGGGCCTACAATGAGCAGTTCTTC. Its protein is CASSLGSGGAYNEQFF. The entire variable domain, with the rest obtained from reference TRBV5-4 and TRBJ2-1, is as follows: ETGVTQSPTHLIKTRGQQVTLRCSSQSGHNTVSWYQQALGQGPQFIFQYYREEENGRGNFPPRFSGLQFPNYSSELNVNALELDDSALYLCASSLGSGGAYNEQFFGPGTRLTVL.

The chain links TRBV5-8 to TRBJ1-5; 10 nucleotides match TRBD1. Germline V gene lookup returns CDR1 SGHTS and CDR2 YDEGEE. Trimming removed 0 bases from V and 4 bases from J; junction bases left unmatched: 7. The CDR3 sequence is 17 residues long. The CDR3: CASSLGSGTGANQPQHF. DNA of the CDR3: TGTGCCAGCAGCTTGGGGAGTGGGACAGGGGCAAATCAGCCCCAGCATTTT.

The rearrangement uses TRBV14 and TRBJ2-7; 7 bases line up with TRBD1. Germline trimming cut 0 bases from V and 4 bases from J; bases unmatched to any gene: 6. CDR1 SGHDN and CDR2 FVKESK come from the germline V gene. The CDR3 loop spans 15 amino acids. Here the CDR3 reads CASSQDQGVGYEQYF. For the CDR3, the DNA is TGTGCCAGCAGCCAAGATCAGGGGGTCGGGTACGAGCAGTACTTC.